This T cell receptor (beta chain) was retrieved from a study of T cells in Graves' hyperthyroidism and ophthalmopathy. Researchers amplified the TCR beta CDR3 regions from RNA transcripts. The study used the HTBI primer set for a first-round RT-PCR of the TCR CDR3. TCRdb re-analysed the multiplex PCR reads in MiXCR, keeping a single row per CDR3 protein. The sample has hundreds of thousands of distinct CDR3 sequences, around 13% seen once; the top ten hold roughly 8.3%. This clonotype was counted many times. Antigen unknown. Broader study findings: Ophthalmopathy got predicted by the model a median approximately 6 months before its onset. Blood also carried most thyroid clonotypes expanded above 0.001.

Subjects aged 18 to 65 presented with newly diagnosed hyperthyroidism of less than 2 months' duration. The sequence came from a woman aged 18-29 years with Graves' hyperthyroidism. The sample consisted of blood.

This CDR3 is CASTPGTLNQPQHF. For the CDR3, the DNA is TGTGCCAGCACCCCCGGGACACTCAATCAGCCCCAGCATTTT. The J gene is TRBJ1-5, the V gene TRBV28, with D perhaps TRBD1 (6 bases). Germline V gene lookup returns CDR1 MDHEN and CDR2 SYDVKM. Trimming pared 7 bases from V and 3 bases from J, leaving 13 bases between. The CDR3 loop spans 14 amino acids.